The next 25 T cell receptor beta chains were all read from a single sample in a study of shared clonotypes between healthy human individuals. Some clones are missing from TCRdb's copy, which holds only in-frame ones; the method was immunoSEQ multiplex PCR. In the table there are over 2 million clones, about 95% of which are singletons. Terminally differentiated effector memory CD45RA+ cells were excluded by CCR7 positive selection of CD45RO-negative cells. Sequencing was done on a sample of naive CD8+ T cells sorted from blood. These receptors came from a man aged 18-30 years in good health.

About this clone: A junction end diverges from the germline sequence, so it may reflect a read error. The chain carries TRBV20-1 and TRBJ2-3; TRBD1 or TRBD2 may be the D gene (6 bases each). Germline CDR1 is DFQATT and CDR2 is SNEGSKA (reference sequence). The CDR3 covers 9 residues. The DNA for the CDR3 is TGCAGTGCTCCGGGGGCCTCTACATTT. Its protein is CSAPGASTF.

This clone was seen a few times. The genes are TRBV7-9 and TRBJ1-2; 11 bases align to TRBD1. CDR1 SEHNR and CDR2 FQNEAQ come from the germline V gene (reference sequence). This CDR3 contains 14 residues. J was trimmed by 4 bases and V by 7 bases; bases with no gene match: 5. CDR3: CASIGTGGSYGYTF. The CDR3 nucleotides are TGTGCCAGCATCGGGACAGGGGGAAGCTATGGCTACACCTTC. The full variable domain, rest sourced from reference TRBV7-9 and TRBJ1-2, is DTGVSQNPRHKITKRGQNVTFRCDPISEHNRLYWYRQTLGQGPEFLTYFQNEAQLEKSRLLSDRFSAERPKGSFSTLEIQRTEQGDSAMYLCASIGTGGSYGYTFGSGTRLTVV.

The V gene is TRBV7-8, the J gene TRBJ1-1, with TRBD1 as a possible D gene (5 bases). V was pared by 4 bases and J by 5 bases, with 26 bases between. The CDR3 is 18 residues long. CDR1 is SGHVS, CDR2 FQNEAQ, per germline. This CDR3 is CASSSGPLMTMGITEAFF. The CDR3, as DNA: TGTGCCAGCAGCTCGGGACCGCTGATGACAATGGGAATAACTGAAGCTTTCTTT. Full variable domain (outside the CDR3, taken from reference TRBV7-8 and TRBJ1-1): GAGVSQSPRYKVAKRGQDVALRCDPISGHVSLFWYQQALGQGPEFLTYFQNEAQLDKSGLPSDRFFAERPEGSVSTLKIQRTQQEDSAVYLCASSSGPLMTMGITEAFFGQGTRLTVV.

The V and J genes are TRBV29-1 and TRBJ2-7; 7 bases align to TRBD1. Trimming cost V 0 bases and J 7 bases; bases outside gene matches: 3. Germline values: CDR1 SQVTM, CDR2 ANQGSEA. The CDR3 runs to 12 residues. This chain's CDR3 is CSVEDDREEQYF. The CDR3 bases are TGCAGCGTTGAAGATGACAGGGAGGAGCAGTACTTC.

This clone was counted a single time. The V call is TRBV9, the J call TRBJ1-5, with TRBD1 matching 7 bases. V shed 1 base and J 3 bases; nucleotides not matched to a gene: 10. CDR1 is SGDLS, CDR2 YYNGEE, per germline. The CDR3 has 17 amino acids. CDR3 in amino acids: CASSVPLRDSYNQPQHF. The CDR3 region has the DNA TGTGCCAGCAGCGTACCCCTTCGGGACAGCTACAATCAGCCCCAGCATTTT.

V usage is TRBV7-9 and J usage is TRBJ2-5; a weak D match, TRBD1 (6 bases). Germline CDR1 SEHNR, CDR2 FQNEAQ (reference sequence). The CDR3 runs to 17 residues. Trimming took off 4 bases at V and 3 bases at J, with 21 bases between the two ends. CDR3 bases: TGTGCCAGCAGCTACTTCGGCCTGGGGGCGTTGAAAGAGACCCAGTACTTC. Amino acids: CASSYFGLGALKETQYF.

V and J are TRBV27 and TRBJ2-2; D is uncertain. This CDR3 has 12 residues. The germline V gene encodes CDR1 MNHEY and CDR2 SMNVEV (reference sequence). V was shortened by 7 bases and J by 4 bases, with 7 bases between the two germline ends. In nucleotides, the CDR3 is TGTGCCAGCAAGAGTTTCACCGGGGAGCTGTTTTTT. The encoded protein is CASKSFTGELFF.

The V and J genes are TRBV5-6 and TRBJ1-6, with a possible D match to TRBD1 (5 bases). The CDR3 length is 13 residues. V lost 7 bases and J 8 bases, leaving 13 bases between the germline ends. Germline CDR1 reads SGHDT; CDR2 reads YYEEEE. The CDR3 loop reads CASSGGIDSPLHF. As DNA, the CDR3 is TGTGCCAGCTCTGGGGGGATTGATTCACCCCTCCACTTT.

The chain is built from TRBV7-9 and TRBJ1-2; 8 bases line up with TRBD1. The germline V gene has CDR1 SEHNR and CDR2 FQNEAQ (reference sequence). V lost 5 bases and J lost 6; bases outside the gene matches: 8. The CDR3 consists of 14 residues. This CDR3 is CASSRTGHPDGYTF. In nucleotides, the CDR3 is TGTGCCAGCAGCCGGACAGGGCATCCGGATGGCTACACCTTC.

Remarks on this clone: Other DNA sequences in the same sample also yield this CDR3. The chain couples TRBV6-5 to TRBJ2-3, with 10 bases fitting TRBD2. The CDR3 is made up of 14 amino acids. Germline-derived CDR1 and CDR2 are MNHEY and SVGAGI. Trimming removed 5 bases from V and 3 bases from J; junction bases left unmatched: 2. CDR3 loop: CASSLAGVTDTQYF. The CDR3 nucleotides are TGTGCCAGCAGTCTAGCGGGAGTGACAGATACGCAGTATTTT.

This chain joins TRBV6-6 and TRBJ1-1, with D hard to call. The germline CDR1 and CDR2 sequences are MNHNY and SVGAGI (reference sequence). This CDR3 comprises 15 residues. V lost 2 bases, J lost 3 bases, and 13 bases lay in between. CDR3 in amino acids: CASSYVISMDTEAFF. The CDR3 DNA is TGTGCCAGCAGTTACGTAATTAGTATGGACACTGAAGCTTTCTTT.

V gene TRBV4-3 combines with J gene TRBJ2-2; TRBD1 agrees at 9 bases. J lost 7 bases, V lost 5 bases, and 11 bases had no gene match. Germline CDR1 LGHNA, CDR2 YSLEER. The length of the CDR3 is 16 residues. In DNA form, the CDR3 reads TGCGCCAGCAGCTCCCCCGGGACAGGGAACTACGGGGAGCTGTTTTTT. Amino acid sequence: CASSSPGTGNYGELFF.

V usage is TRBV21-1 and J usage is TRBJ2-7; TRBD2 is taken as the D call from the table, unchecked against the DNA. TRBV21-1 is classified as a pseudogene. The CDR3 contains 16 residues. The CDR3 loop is CASSRTSGSSSYEQYF. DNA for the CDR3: TGTGCCAGCAGCCGGACTAGCGGCAGTAGCTCCTACGAGCAGTACTTC.

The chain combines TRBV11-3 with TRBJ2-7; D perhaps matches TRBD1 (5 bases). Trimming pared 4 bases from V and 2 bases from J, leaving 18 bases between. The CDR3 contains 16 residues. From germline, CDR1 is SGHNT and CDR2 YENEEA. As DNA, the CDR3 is TGTGCCAGCAGCTCATATCAGGGCGCGCAGCCCTACGAGCAGTACTTC. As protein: CASSSYQGAQPYEQYF.

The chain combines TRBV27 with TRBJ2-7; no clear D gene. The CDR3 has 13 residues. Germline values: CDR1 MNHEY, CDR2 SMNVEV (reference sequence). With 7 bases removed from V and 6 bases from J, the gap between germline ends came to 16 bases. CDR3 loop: CASKLRGLAEQYF. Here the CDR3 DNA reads TGTGCCAGCAAGCTCCGTGGGTTGGCCGAGCAGTACTTC.

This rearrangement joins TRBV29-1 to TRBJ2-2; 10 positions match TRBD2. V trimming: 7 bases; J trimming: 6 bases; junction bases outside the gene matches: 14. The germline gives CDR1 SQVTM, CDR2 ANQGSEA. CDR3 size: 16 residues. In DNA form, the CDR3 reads TGCAGCGCACAAGCGGGAGGGCCTCGTTTGGCCGGGGAGCTGTTTTTT. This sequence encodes CSAQAGGPRLAGELFF.

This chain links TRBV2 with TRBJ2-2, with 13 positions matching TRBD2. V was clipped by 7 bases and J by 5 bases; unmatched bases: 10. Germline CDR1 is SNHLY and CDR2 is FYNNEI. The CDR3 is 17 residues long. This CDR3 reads CASTPGLAGFKTGELFF. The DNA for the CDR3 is TGTGCCAGCACCCCGGGACTAGCGGGATTTAAGACCGGGGAGCTGTTTTTT.

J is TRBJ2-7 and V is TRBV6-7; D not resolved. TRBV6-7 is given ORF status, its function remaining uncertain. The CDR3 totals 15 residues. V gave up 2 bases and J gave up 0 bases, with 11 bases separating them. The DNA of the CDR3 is TGTGCCAGCAGTTACGAGGAAGGGCCCTCCTACGAGCAGTACTTC. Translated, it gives CASSYEEGPSYEQYF.

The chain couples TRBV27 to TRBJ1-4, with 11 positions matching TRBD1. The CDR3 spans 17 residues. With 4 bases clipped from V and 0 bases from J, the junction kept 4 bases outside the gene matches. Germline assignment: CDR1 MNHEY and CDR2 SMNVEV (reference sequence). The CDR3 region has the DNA TGTGCCAGCAGTTCCCGGACAGGGGGCGCAACTAATGAAAAACTGTTTTTT. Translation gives CASSSRTGGATNEKLFF.

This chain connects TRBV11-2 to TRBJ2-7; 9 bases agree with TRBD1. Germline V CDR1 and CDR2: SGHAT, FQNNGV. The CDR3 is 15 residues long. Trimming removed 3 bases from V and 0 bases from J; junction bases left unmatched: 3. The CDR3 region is CASSFGTGNSYEQYF. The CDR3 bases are TGTGCCAGCAGCTTTGGGACAGGGAACTCCTACGAGCAGTACTTC.

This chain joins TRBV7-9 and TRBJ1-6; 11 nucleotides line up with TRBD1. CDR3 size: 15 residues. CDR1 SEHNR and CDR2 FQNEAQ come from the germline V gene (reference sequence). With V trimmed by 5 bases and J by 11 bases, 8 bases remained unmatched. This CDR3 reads CASSPGQGAGPPLHF. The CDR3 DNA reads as TGTGCCAGCAGCCCCGGACAGGGGGCTGGTCCACCCCTCCACTTT.

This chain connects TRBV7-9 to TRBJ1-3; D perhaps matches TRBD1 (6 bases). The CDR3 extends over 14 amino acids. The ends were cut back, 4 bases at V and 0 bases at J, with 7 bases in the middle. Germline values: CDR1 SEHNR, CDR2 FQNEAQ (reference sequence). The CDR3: CASSSGASGNTIYF. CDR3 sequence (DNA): TGTGCCAGCAGCTCAGGGGCCTCTGGAAACACCATATATTTT.

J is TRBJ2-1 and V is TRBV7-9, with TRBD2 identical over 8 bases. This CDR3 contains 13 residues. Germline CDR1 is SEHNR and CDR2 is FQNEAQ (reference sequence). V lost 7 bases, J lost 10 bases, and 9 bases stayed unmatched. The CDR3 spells CASTPRWTSEQFF. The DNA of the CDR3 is TGTGCCAGCACCCCTCGATGGACTAGCGAGCAGTTCTTC.

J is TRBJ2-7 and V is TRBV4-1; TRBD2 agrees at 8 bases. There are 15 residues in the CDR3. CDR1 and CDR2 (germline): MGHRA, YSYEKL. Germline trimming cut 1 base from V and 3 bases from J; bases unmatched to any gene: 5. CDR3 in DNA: TGCGCCAGCAGCCAAGTTCCAGCGGGGGTCTACGAGCAGTACTTC. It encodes CASSQVPAGVYEQYF.

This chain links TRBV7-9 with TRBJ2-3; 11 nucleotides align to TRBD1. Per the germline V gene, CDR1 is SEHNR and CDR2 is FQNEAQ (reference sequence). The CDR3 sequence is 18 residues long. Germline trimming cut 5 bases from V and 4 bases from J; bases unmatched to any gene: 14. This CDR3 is CASSLRILGTGGSDTQYF. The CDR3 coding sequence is TGTGCCAGCAGCCTACGGATCCTTGGGACAGGGGGTTCAGATACGCAGTATTTT.